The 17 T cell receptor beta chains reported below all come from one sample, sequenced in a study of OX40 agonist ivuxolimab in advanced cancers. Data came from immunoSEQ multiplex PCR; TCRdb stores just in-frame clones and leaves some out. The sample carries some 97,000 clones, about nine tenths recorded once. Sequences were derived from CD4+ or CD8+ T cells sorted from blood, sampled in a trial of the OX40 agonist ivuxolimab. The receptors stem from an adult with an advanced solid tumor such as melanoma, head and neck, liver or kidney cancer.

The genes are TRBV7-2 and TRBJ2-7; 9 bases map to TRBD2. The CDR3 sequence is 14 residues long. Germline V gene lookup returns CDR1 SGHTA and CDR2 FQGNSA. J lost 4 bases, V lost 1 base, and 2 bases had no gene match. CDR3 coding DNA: TGTGCCAGCAGCTTAGGTAGCGGGGGTTACGAGCAGTACTTC. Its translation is CASSLGSGGYEQYF. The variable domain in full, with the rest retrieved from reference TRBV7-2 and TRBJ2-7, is GAGVSQSPSNKVTEKGKDVELRCDPISGHTALYWYRQSLGQGLEFLIYFQGNSAPDKSGLPSDRFSAERTGGSVSTLTIQRTQQEDSAVYLCASSLGSGGYEQYFGPGTRLTVT.

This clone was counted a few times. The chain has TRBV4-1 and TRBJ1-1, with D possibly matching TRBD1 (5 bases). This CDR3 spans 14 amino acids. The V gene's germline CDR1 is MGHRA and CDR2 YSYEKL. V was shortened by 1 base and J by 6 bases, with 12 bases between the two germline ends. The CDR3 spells CASSQGGKGPEAFF. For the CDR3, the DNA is TGCGCCAGCAGCCAAGGTGGGAAGGGGCCTGAAGCTTTCTTT.

CDR3 coding DNA: TGTGCCAGTATCCCCCCCCGGACAGGACCGTACAATGAGCAGTTCTTC. Amino acids: CASIPPRTGPYNEQFF. The chain has TRBV19 and TRBJ2-1, with 7 bases that match TRBD1. The V gene's germline CDR1 is LNHDA and CDR2 SQIVND (reference sequence). Trimming removed 7 bases from V and 4 bases from J; junction bases left unmatched: 13. CDR3 length: 16 amino acids. The full variable domain, with the rest looked up from reference TRBV19 and TRBJ2-1, is DGGITQSPKYLFRKEGQNVTLSCEQNLNHDAMYWYRQDPGQGLRLIYYSQIVNDFQKGDIAEGYSVSREKKESFPLTVTSAQKNPTAFYLCASIPPRTGPYNEQFFGPGTRLTVL.

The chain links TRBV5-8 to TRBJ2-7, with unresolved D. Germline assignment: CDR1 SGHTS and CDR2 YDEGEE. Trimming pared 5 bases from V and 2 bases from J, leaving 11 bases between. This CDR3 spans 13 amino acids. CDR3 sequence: CASSLLLAYEQYF. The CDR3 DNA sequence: TGTGCCAGCAGTCTGCTACTTGCCTACGAGCAGTACTTC.

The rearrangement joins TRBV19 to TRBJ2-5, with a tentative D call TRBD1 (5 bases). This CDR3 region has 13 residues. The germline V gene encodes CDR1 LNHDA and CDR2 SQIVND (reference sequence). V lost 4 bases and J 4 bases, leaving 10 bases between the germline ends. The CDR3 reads CASSNSRAETQYF. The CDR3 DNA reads TGTGCCAGTAGTAATAGCAGGGCAGAGACCCAGTACTTC.

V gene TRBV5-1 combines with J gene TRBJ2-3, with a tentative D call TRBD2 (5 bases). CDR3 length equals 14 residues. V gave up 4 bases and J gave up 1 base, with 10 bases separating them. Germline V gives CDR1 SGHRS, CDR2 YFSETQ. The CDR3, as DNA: TGCGCCAGCAGCCGGACTGCCGGCACAGATACGCAGTATTTT. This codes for CASSRTAGTDTQYF. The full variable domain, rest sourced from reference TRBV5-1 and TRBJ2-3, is KAGVTQTPRYLIKTRGQQVTLSCSPISGHRSVSWYQQTPGQGLQFLFEYFSETQRNKGNFPGRFSGRQFSNSRSEMNVSTLELGDSALYLCASSRTAGTDTQYFGPGTRLTVL.

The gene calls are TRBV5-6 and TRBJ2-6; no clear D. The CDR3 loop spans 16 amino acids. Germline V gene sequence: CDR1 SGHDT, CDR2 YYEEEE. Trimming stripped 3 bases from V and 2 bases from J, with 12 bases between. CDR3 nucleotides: TGTGCCAGCAGCTCAGGTCCAGGAACTGGGGCCAACGTCCTGACTTTC. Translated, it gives CASSSGPGTGANVLTF.

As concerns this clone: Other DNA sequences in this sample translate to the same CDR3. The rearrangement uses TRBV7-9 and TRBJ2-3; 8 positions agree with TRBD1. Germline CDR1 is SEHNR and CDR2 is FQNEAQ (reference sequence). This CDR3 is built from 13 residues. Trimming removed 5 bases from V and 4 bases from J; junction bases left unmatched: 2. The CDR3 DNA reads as TGTGCCAGCAGCCCCAGGGGGCCAGATACGCAGTATTTT. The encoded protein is CASSPRGPDTQYF.

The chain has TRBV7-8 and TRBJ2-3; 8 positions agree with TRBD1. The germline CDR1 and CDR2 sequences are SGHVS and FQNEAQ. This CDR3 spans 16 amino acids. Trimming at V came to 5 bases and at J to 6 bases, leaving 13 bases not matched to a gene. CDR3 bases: TGTGCCAGCAGCCCGGGACAGGCTTTGTTGGTTGATACGCAGTATTTT. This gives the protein CASSPGQALLVDTQYF.

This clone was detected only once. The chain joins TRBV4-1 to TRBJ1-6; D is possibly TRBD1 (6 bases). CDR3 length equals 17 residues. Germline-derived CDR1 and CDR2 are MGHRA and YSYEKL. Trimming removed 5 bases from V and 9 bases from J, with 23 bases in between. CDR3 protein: CASSLTRTETSGSPLHF. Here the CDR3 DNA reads TGCGCCAGCAGCTTAACTAGGACAGAAACCTCGGGTTCACCCCTCCACTTT.

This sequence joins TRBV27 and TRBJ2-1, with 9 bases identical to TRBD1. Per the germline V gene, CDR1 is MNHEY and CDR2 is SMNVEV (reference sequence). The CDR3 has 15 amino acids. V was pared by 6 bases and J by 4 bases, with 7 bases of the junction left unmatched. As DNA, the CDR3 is TGTGCCAGCAGCTTCGACAGGGGGATATACAATGAGCAGTTCTTC. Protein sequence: CASSFDRGIYNEQFF.

CDR3 protein: CASSGFETQYF. The CDR3 bases are TGTGCCAGCAGTGGTTTTGAGACCCAGTACTTC. The gene calls are TRBV2 and TRBJ2-5; D is uncertain. CDR1 is SNHLY and CDR2 is FYNNEI in the germline V gene. V gave up 4 bases and J gave up 5 bases, with 5 bases separating them. The CDR3 consists of 11 residues.

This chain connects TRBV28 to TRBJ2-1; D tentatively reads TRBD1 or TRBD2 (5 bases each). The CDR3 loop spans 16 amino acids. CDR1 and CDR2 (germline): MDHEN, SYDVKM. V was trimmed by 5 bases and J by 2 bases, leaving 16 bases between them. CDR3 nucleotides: TGTGCCAGCAGTGGTACCGGGGCCGATACCTACAATGAGCAGTTCTTC. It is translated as CASSGTGADTYNEQFF.

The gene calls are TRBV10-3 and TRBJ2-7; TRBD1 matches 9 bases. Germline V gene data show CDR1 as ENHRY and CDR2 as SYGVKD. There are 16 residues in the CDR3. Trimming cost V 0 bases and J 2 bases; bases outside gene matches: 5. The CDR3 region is CAISESRQGVPYEQYF. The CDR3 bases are TGTGCCATCAGTGAGTCTCGACAGGGGGTCCCCTACGAGCAGTACTTC.

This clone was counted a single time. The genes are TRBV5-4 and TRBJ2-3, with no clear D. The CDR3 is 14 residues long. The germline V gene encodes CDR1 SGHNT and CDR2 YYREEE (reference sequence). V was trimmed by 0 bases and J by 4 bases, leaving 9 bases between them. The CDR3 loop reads CASSLDIGPDTQYF. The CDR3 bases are TGTGCCAGCAGCTTGGATATAGGGCCAGATACGCAGTATTTT.

The CDR3 loop is CASSLTRDVGEQYF. As DNA, the CDR3 is TGTGCCAGCAGTTTAACAAGGGACGTGGGCGAGCAGTACTTC. The genes are TRBV27 and TRBJ2-7; the D call may be TRBD1 or TRBD2 (5 bases each). Germline CDR1 MNHEY, CDR2 SMNVEV (reference sequence). The V end was cut by 2 bases, the J end by 6 bases, with 14 bases between. The CDR3 sequence is 14 residues long.

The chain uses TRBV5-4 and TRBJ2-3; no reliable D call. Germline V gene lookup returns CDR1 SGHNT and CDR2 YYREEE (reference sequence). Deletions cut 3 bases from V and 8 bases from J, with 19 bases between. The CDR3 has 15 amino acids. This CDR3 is CASSSFLASAGTQYF. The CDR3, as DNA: TGTGCCAGCAGCTCATTTTTGGCAAGTGCCGGTACGCAGTATTTT.